This is a list of T cell receptor beta chains from one sample in a study of control samples from healthy donors and cancer patients. Only in-frame clones appear in the TCRdb table, and some are missing; sequencing was by immunoSEQ multiplex PCR. The sample includes about 140,000 clones, around 94% of them seen just once. The sample taken for sequencing was blood. The receptors here all came from a man in his forties in good health. Both conserved end residues are part of each CDR3. Fields, in order: clone size, J gene, D gene, V gene, CDR3 protein, CDR3 DNA. D genes are given only for firm matches. The size field is filled for only some rows; it gives once, few, many or a size class.

abundance: -
j_gene: TRBJ1-2
d_gene: TRBD1
v_gene: TRBV28
CDR3aa: CASSLHDYRGRDYGYTF
CDR3nt: TGTGCCAGCAGTTTACACGACTACAGGGGGCGCGACTATGGCTACACCTTC

abundance: once
j_gene: TRBJ1-4
d_gene: -
v_gene: TRBV12-3/TRBV12-4
CDR3aa: CASSPRADEKLFF
CDR3nt: TGTGCCAGCAGTCCGCGAGCGGATGAAAAACTGTTTTTT

abundance: -
j_gene: TRBJ2-2
d_gene: -
v_gene: TRBV9
CDR3aa: CASSVGPLGAGELFF
CDR3nt: TGTGCCAGCAGCGTAGGCCCCTTAGGCGCCGGGGAGCTGTTTTTT

abundance: once
j_gene: TRBJ1-2
d_gene: TRBD1
v_gene: TRBV18
CDR3aa: CASSPLGTGGNYGYTF
CDR3nt: TGTGCCAGCTCACCACTCGGGACAGGGGGTAACTATGGCTACACCTTC

abundance: -
j_gene: TRBJ1-3
d_gene: -
v_gene: TRBV5-4
CDR3aa: CASSLKTDSGNTIYF
CDR3nt: TGTGCCAGCAGCTTGAAGACGGACTCTGGAAACACCATATATTTT

abundance: -
j_gene: TRBJ1-2
d_gene: -
v_gene: TRBV7-2
CDR3aa: CASSLDSSSFGYTF
CDR3nt: TGTGCCAGCAGCTTGGACTCCTCTTCCTTTGGCTACACCTTC

abundance: -
j_gene: TRBJ1-2
d_gene: -
v_gene: TRBV6-5
CDR3aa: CASSYSSGVSYGYTF
CDR3nt: TGTGCCAGCAGTTACTCCTCGGGGGTTAGCTATGGCTACACCTTC

abundance: -
j_gene: TRBJ1-2
d_gene: TRBD1
v_gene: TRBV4-2
CDR3aa: CASSQVNDRASWYTF
CDR3nt: TGTGCCAGCAGCCAAGTCAACGACAGGGCGAGTTGGTACACCTTC

abundance: -
j_gene: TRBJ1-4
d_gene: -
v_gene: TRBV2
CDR3aa: CASLAAEEDEKLFF
CDR3nt: TGTGCCAGCCTCGCCGCGGAAGAGGATGAAAAACTGTTTTTT

abundance: -
j_gene: TRBJ1-2
d_gene: -
v_gene: TRBV10-3
CDR3aa: CAISENDYGYTF
CDR3nt: TGTGCCATCAGTGAGAATGACTATGGCTACACCTTC

abundance: -
j_gene: TRBJ2-2
d_gene: -
v_gene: TRBV9
CDR3aa: CASSVGSGEVGELFF
CDR3nt: TGTGCCAGCAGCGTAGGATCAGGGGAGGTTGGGGAGCTGTTTTTT

abundance: -
j_gene: TRBJ2-5
d_gene: TRBD1
v_gene: TRBV10-2
CDR3aa: CASRQGWETQYF
CDR3nt: TGCGCCAGTCGACAGGGTTGGGAGACCCAGTACTTC

abundance: -
j_gene: TRBJ2-5
d_gene: -
v_gene: TRBV7-6
CDR3aa: CASSPFQETQYF
CDR3nt: TGTGCCAGCAGCCCCTTCCAAGAGACCCAGTACTTC

abundance: -
j_gene: TRBJ2-1
d_gene: -
v_gene: TRBV24-1
CDR3aa: CATSVSGISYNEQFF
CDR3nt: TGTGCCACCAGTGTTTCAGGGATCTCCTACAATGAGCAGTTCTTC

abundance: -
j_gene: TRBJ1-1
d_gene: -
v_gene: TRBV10-2
CDR3aa: CASSVGPRGSLPGMDSSTEAFF
CDR3nt: TGCGCCAGCAGTGTGGGCCCGAGAGGAAGCCTCCCCGGGATGGACTCTTCCACTGAAGCTTTCTTT

abundance: -
j_gene: TRBJ1-2
d_gene: TRBD1
v_gene: TRBV25-1
CDR3aa: CASRQGGSNYGYTF
CDR3nt: TGTGCCAGCAGACAGGGGGGTTCTAACTATGGCTACACCTTC

abundance: -
j_gene: TRBJ2-4
d_gene: -
v_gene: TRBV3-1/TRBV3-2
CDR3aa: CASSPQAAGHQYF
CDR3nt: TGTGCCAGCAGCCCTCAGGCTGCGGGACACCAGTACTTC

abundance: -
j_gene: TRBJ2-3
d_gene: TRBD2
v_gene: TRBV3-1/TRBV3-2
CDR3aa: CASSSTSGYTDTQYF
CDR3nt: TGTGCCAGCAGCTCTACTAGCGGATACACAGATACGCAGTATTTT

abundance: few
j_gene: TRBJ1-1
d_gene: -
v_gene: TRBV6-1
CDR3aa: CASSEGATEAFF
CDR3nt: TGTGCCAGCAGTGAGGGGGCCACTGAAGCTTTCTTT

abundance: -
j_gene: TRBJ2-2
d_gene: TRBD1
v_gene: TRBV6-2/TRBV6-3
CDR3aa: CASSSHLWDRAYTGELFF
CDR3nt: TGTGCCAGCAGCTCCCACCTCTGGGACAGGGCGTACACCGGGGAGCTGTTTTTT

abundance: -
j_gene: TRBJ1-2
d_gene: -
v_gene: TRBV13
CDR3aa: CASSLEGEKGYGYTF
CDR3nt: TGTGCCAGCAGCTTAGAGGGGGAAAAGGGATATGGCTACACCTTC

abundance: -
j_gene: TRBJ1-2
d_gene: -
v_gene: TRBV14
CDR3aa: CASSPRGGSGRGGYTF
CDR3nt: TGTGCCAGCAGCCCGAGAGGGGGATCTGGAAGAGGAGGCTACACCTTC

abundance: once
j_gene: TRBJ1-1
d_gene: TRBD1
v_gene: TRBV5-4
CDR3aa: CASSARDSLEAFF
CDR3nt: TGTGCCAGCAGCGCCCGGGACAGCCTTGAAGCTTTCTTT

abundance: -
j_gene: TRBJ2-7
d_gene: -
v_gene: TRBV6-5
CDR3aa: CASTRTGLRGDEQYF
CDR3nt: TGTGCCAGCACCCGGACGGGACTCCGAGGCGACGAGCAGTACTTC

abundance: -
j_gene: TRBJ2-7
d_gene: -
v_gene: TRBV11-2
CDR3aa: CASSSYDGTQQYF
CDR3nt: TGTGCCAGCAGCTCTTACGACGGCACCCAGCAGTACTTC

abundance: -
j_gene: TRBJ2-1
d_gene: -
v_gene: TRBV10-3
CDR3aa: CAISNPREGYNEQFF
CDR3nt: TGTGCCATCAGTAACCCCAGGGAAGGATACAATGAGCAGTTCTTC

abundance: -
j_gene: TRBJ2-1
d_gene: -
v_gene: TRBV5-4
CDR3aa: CASSFGNEQFF
CDR3nt: TGTGCCAGCAGCTTTGGCAATGAGCAGTTCTTC

abundance: -
j_gene: TRBJ1-6
d_gene: -
v_gene: TRBV7-9
CDR3aa: CAPSASNSPLHF
CDR3nt: TGTGCCCCTTCGGCATCTAATTCACCCCTCCACTTT

abundance: -
j_gene: TRBJ1-2
d_gene: TRBD1
v_gene: TRBV6-5
CDR3aa: CASSRDRANGYTF
CDR3nt: TGTGCCAGCAGCCGGGACAGGGCCAATGGCTACACCTTC

abundance: -
j_gene: TRBJ1-3
d_gene: -
v_gene: TRBV30
CDR3aa: CAWQGGQGNTIYF
CDR3nt: TGTGCCTGGCAAGGAGGCCAGGGAAACACCATATATTTT

abundance: -
j_gene: TRBJ1-3
d_gene: -
v_gene: TRBV30
CDR3aa: CAWAQGADTIYF
CDR3nt: TGTGCCTGGGCCCAGGGTGCGGACACCATATATTTT

abundance: -
j_gene: TRBJ2-1
d_gene: TRBD1
v_gene: TRBV27
CDR3aa: CASSLDRGAYNEQFF
CDR3nt: TGTGCCAGCAGTTTGGACAGGGGCGCCTACAATGAGCAGTTCTTC

abundance: -
j_gene: TRBJ1-1
d_gene: -
v_gene: TRBV4-3
CDR3aa: CASSHRQSPRNTEAFF
CDR3nt: TGCGCCAGCAGCCACCGACAGTCACCTCGGAACACTGAAGCTTTCTTT

abundance: -
j_gene: TRBJ1-1
d_gene: -
v_gene: TRBV12-5
CDR3aa: CASGLQGMNTEAFF
CDR3nt: TGTGCTAGTGGTTTACAGGGAATGAACACTGAAGCTTTCTTT

abundance: -
j_gene: TRBJ1-4
d_gene: -
v_gene: TRBV28
CDR3aa: CASSPGRGEKLFF
CDR3nt: TGTGCCAGCAGTCCCGGGCGGGGTGAAAAACTGTTTTTT

abundance: -
j_gene: TRBJ2-1
d_gene: -
v_gene: TRBV19
CDR3aa: CASSSPQHLYNEQFF
CDR3nt: TGTGCCAGTAGTTCCCCTCAGCACTTATACAATGAGCAGTTCTTC

abundance: -
j_gene: TRBJ2-2
d_gene: -
v_gene: TRBV4-3
CDR3aa: CASSLVGTGELFF
CDR3nt: TGCGCCAGCAGCCTCGTCGGCACCGGGGAGCTGTTTTTT

abundance: once
j_gene: TRBJ1-6
d_gene: TRBD1
v_gene: TRBV24-1
CDR3aa: CATSDVDRGWNSPLHF
CDR3nt: TGTGCCACCAGTGATGTAGACAGGGGTTGGAATTCACCCCTCCACTTT

abundance: -
j_gene: TRBJ1-3
d_gene: -
v_gene: TRBV25-1
CDR3aa: CASSEYTQSGNTIYF
CDR3nt: TGTGCCAGCAGTGAATATACCCAGTCTGGAAACACCATATATTTT

abundance: -
j_gene: TRBJ2-3
d_gene: TRBD1
v_gene: TRBV4-2
CDR3aa: CASSQDRAGGSDTQYF
CDR3nt: TGTGCCAGCAGCCAAGATCGGGCAGGGGGATCAGATACGCAGTATTTT

abundance: once
j_gene: TRBJ1-1
d_gene: -
v_gene: TRBV7-8
CDR3aa: CASSYNRINTEAFF
CDR3nt: TGTGCCAGCAGCTACAACAGGATTAACACTGAAGCTTTCTTT

abundance: -
j_gene: TRBJ1-3
d_gene: -
v_gene: TRBV18
CDR3aa: CASSTSGVLGGNTIYF
CDR3nt: TGTGCCAGCTCAACCTCAGGCGTACTCGGGGGAAACACCATATATTTT

abundance: -
j_gene: TRBJ2-3
d_gene: -
v_gene: TRBV18
CDR3aa: CASSLKPGPALGDTQYF
CDR3nt: TGTGCCAGCTCACTGAAACCGGGACCGGCCTTAGGAGATACGCAGTATTTT

abundance: -
j_gene: TRBJ2-2
d_gene: TRBD1
v_gene: TRBV4-1
CDR3aa: CASSQDWTGGNTGELFF
CDR3nt: TGCGCCAGCAGCCAAGATTGGACAGGGGGCAACACCGGGGAGCTGTTTTTT

abundance: -
j_gene: TRBJ1-6
d_gene: -
v_gene: TRBV28
CDR3aa: CASSLDQGSKPLHF
CDR3nt: TGTGCCAGCAGTTTAGATCAGGGAAGTAAACCCCTCCACTTT

abundance: -
j_gene: TRBJ1-1
d_gene: -
v_gene: TRBV6-5
CDR3aa: CASSPVRETNTEAFF
CDR3nt: TGTGCCAGCAGTCCCGTGAGGGAAACGAACACTGAAGCTTTCTTT

abundance: -
j_gene: TRBJ2-2
d_gene: TRBD2
v_gene: TRBV5-6
CDR3aa: CASSSGLADNTGELFF
CDR3nt: TGTGCCAGCAGCTCGGGACTAGCGGACAACACCGGGGAGCTGTTTTTT

abundance: -
j_gene: TRBJ1-2
d_gene: -
v_gene: TRBV4-1
CDR3aa: CASSQDQLGIVGGYTF
CDR3nt: TGCGCCAGCAGCCAAGATCAACTGGGGATTGTAGGTGGCTACACCTTC

abundance: -
j_gene: TRBJ1-6
d_gene: -
v_gene: TRBV2
CDR3aa: CASTVEGSSYNSPLHF
CDR3nt: TGTGCCAGCACCGTAGAGGGGAGCTCCTATAATTCACCCCTCCACTTT

abundance: -
j_gene: TRBJ2-7
d_gene: -
v_gene: TRBV6-5
CDR3aa: CASSQGSYEQYF
CDR3nt: TGTGCCAGCTCTCAGGGTTCCTACGAGCAGTACTTC

abundance: -
j_gene: TRBJ2-3
d_gene: TRBD1
v_gene: TRBV28
CDR3aa: CASTPGTGDTDTQYF
CDR3nt: TGTGCCAGCACCCCCGGGACAGGGGATACAGATACGCAGTATTTT

abundance: -
j_gene: TRBJ1-4
d_gene: -
v_gene: TRBV7-6
CDR3aa: CASSLVEGVKLFF
CDR3nt: TGTGCCAGCAGCTTAGTTGAGGGGGTAAAACTGTTTTTT

abundance: -
j_gene: TRBJ1-2
d_gene: -
v_gene: TRBV18
CDR3aa: CASSPIDLAGYTF
CDR3nt: TGTGCCAGCTCACCTATAGACCTGGCGGGCTACACCTTC

abundance: -
j_gene: TRBJ1-5
d_gene: -
v_gene: TRBV2
CDR3aa: CASSEWTSFNQPQHF
CDR3nt: TGTGCCAGCAGTGAGTGGACCAGCTTCAATCAGCCCCAGCATTTT

abundance: -
j_gene: TRBJ1-2
d_gene: -
v_gene: TRBV9
CDR3aa: CASSVGGDRFGYTF
CDR3nt: TGTGCCAGCAGCGTAGGAGGGGATAGGTTTGGCTACACCTTC

abundance: -
j_gene: TRBJ1-1
d_gene: -
v_gene: TRBV4-2
CDR3aa: CASSQVDRLKAFF
CDR3nt: TGTGCCAGCAGCCAAGTAGACAGGCTGAAGGCTTTCTTT

abundance: -
j_gene: TRBJ1-1
d_gene: TRBD1
v_gene: TRBV2
CDR3aa: CASSRTGNTEAFF
CDR3nt: TGTGCCAGCAGCCGGACAGGGAACACTGAAGCTTTCTTT

abundance: once
j_gene: TRBJ2-2
d_gene: -
v_gene: TRBV5-6
CDR3aa: CASEGTGELFF
CDR3nt: TGTGCCAGCGAGGGCACCGGGGAGCTGTTTTTT

abundance: -
j_gene: TRBJ2-1
d_gene: -
v_gene: TRBV6-1
CDR3aa: CASSEVVLANGNEQFF
CDR3nt: TGTGCCAGCAGTGAAGTAGTTCTAGCGAATGGGAATGAGCAGTTCTTC

abundance: -
j_gene: TRBJ2-2
d_gene: TRBD2
v_gene: TRBV4-3
CDR3aa: CASSQIAGGNTGELFF
CDR3nt: TGCGCCAGCAGCCAAATTGCGGGGGGGAACACCGGGGAGCTGTTTTTT